The source of this T cell receptor beta chain is a study of OX40 agonist ivuxolimab in advanced cancers. Turning to the study itself: Three patients had partial responses: one hepatocellular carcinoma, two cutaneous melanoma.

Broader study findings: Normalized expansion of T-cell clones was also low for some nonresponders.

This CDR3 region has 13 residues. V shed 2 bases and J shed 0 bases, with 4 bases lying between them. The V gene's germline CDR1 is MNHNY and CDR2 SVGAGI (reference sequence). As to this clone: Its antigen is still unknown.

Assay: immunoSEQ multiplex PCR; the TCRdb copy retains only in-frame clones and omits some. The table shows approximately 28,000 clones, with about 81% occurring only once. This material consisted of CD4+ or CD8+ T cells sorted from blood, taken in a trial of the OX40 agonist ivuxolimab. The TCR comes from an adult with an advanced solid tumor such as melanoma, head and neck, liver or kidney cancer. The chain joins TRBV6-6 to TRBJ1-1, with D uncertain. The DNA for the CDR3 is TGTGCCAGCAGTTACGGGATGAACACTGAAGCTTTCTTT. Residues: CASSYGMNTEAFF.